These T cell receptor beta chains were read from a single sample in a study of yellow fever vaccine responses in identical twins. TCRdb reprocessed the RT-PCR reads with MiXCR, giving one entry per CDR3 protein. The sample has 30,000 to 40,000 distinct CDR3 sequences; 60% are singletons. The sequencing used T cells from blood (PBMCs), unsorted or a sorted subset (not recorded which), collected before or after yellow fever vaccination (not recorded which). These receptors were obtained from a woman aged 18-30 years who received the yellow fever vaccine. The conserved cysteine and the conserved F or W are not part of the CDR3 here. The order of the fields is clone size, V gene, CDR3 protein. Clone size appears in some rows only: once, few, many, or a class for an expanded clone.

>-|TRBV15
ATSRVASGMGSEQY
>few|TRBV4-2
ASSPGLAGLDTQY
>-|TRBV29-1
SVRQGPAVSEQF
>-|TRBV6-1
ASRGLAASYEQY
>-|TRBV2
ASNRPGYEQY
>-|TRBV19
ASRRFTTSYNEQF
>-|TRBV20-1
SARRGSPKETQY
>-|TRBV5-5
ASSNTGNTEAF
>-|TRBV7-9
ASSLAGGETQY
>-|TRBV6-1
ASRPGLTSTDTQY
>-|TRBV24-1
ATLTGARTEAF
>-|TRBV3-1
ASSQLGATNEKLF
>few|TRBV24-1
ATSDQEGGRETQY
>-|TRBV2
ASSLQQGAGGYT
>few|TRBV29-1
SVARGSTDTQY
>few|TRBV28
ASMFVRAGTTYEQY
>-|TRBV27
ASSLSRGLGEQY
>-|TRBV4-1
ASSQDEGAGFEAF
>-|TRBV11-2
ASSLQFGEKLF
>-|TRBV9
ASSVEGQDYYEQY
>-|TRBV24-1
ATSDVGYQPQH
>-|TRBV29-1
SVGGGNMNTEAF
>-|TRBV20-1
SASLGASEETQY
>-|TRBV5-5
ASSFWQPTDTQY
>-|TRBV7-9
ASSLGQANTGELF
>few|TRBV25-1
ASSFGTSTDTQY
>-|TRBV12-3/TRBV12-4
ASKNGRSSYNSPLH
>few|TRBV7-9
ASSAREVGYNEQF
>-|TRBV19
ASSIGIAEAF
>-|TRBV24-1
ATSGGGQSYEQY
>-|TRBV10-1
ASSPGQGNTGELF
>few|TRBV19
ASSIPISSTDTQY
>few|TRBV5-1
ASSLDRTNTEAF
>-|TRBV18
ASSPPGQQETQY
>-|TRBV5-4
ASSLGVGDTEAF
>few|TRBV2
ASSESVELGTQY
>few|TRBV5-6
ASSWGLGEQQY
>-|TRBV3-1
ASSQEAAYQETQY
>-|TRBV11-2
ASSLHTGELF
>-|TRBV29-1
SVVVRAVTEAF
>-|TRBV11-3
ASSLPPYNEQF
>-|TRBV11-1
ASSMDTYNEQF
>few|TRBV28
ASSRPRDRETDTQY